These 27 T cell receptor beta chains originate from one sample sequenced in a study of T-cell memory formation after mild COVID-19. TCRdb reanalysed the 5' RACE reads using MiXCR and keeps one entry per CDR3 protein. Of about 560,000 distinct CDR3 sequences in the sample, about 20% were seen once. Sequencing used PBMCs or a T cell subset sorted from them (not recorded which). These receptors all come from an adult woman who had mild COVID-19 (a few samples of this study predate the infection). Cell type and time point are not known.

A few counts support this clonotype. The chain uses TRBV19 and TRBJ1-2; 9 positions match TRBD1. CDR1 LNHDA and CDR2 SQIVND come from the germline V gene (reference sequence). Trimming at V came to 9 bases and at J to 5 bases, leaving 7 bases not matched to a gene. The length of the CDR3 is 13 residues. In nucleotides, the CDR3 is TGTGCCAGCCATACAGGGGGCTGGTATGGCTACACCTTC. As protein: CASHTGGWYGYTF.

The J gene is TRBJ2-3, the V gene TRBV12-3 or TRBV12-4, with a tentative D call TRBD2 (5 bases). The V gene lost 5 bases and the J gene lost 0 bases, with 15 bases spanning the gap. The CDR3 runs 16 residues. The CDR3 loop reads CASSPRRRGSTDTQYF. The CDR3 nucleotides read TGTGCCAGCAGTCCGAGACGGCGCGGGAGCACAGATACGCAGTATTTT.

This clonotype was found many times. At one of its ends the junction is not consistent with the germline gene, which may arise from a read error. The rearrangement links TRBV7-9 to TRBJ2-7; no clear D gene. CDR3 length: 11 amino acids. Per the germline V gene, CDR1 is SEHNR and CDR2 is FQNEAQ (reference sequence). CDR3 sequence: CASSLVGEQYF. CDR3 sequence (DNA): TGTGCCAGCAGTTTAGTTGGAGAGCAGTACTTC.

This chain uses TRBV28 with TRBJ2-4; 10 nucleotides align to TRBD1. The CDR3 runs 16 residues. Losses at the gene ends were 6 bases for V and 4 bases for J; bases not matched to a gene: 9. CDR1 MDHEN and CDR2 SYDVKM come from the germline V gene. For the CDR3, the DNA is TGTGCCAGCAGCCCAATTTGGACAGGGGGTAAAAACATTCAGTACTTC. This translates into CASSPIWTGGKNIQYF.

The chain has TRBV4-1 and TRBJ2-7, with D tentatively TRBD1 (5 bases). The CDR3 is 13 residues long. V dropped 3 bases and J dropped 3 bases, with 9 bases sitting between them. Germline CDR1 is MGHRA and CDR2 is YSYEKL. The CDR3 DNA follows: TGCGCCAGCAGCCAGTCAGGGCTCTACGAGCAGTACTTC. It translates to CASSQSGLYEQYF.

This clonotype was detected many times. The chain carries TRBV18 and TRBJ2-3; 11 bases map to TRBD2. Germline V gives CDR1 KGHSH, CDR2 LQKENI. Trimming removed 3 bases from V and 0 bases from J; junction bases left unmatched: 2. The CDR3 length is 16 residues. The CDR3: CASSPGTSGSTDTQYF. The CDR3, as DNA: TGTGCCAGCTCACCTGGGACTAGCGGCAGCACAGATACGCAGTATTTT.

The V gene is TRBV5-4, the J gene TRBJ2-2; D is unresolved. The CDR3 has 15 residues. Germline CDR1 and CDR2: SGHNT and YYREEE (reference sequence). V was pared by 1 base and J by 0 bases, with 7 bases between. Written as DNA, the CDR3 is TGTGCCAGCAGCTTGAGTTCGCCGAACACCGGGGAGCTGTTTTTT. Amino acid sequence: CASSLSSPNTGELFF.

This chain joins TRBV5-1 and TRBJ2-1, with 15 bases that match TRBD2. The length of the CDR3 is 16 residues. Trimming removed 2 bases from V and 9 bases from J; junction bases left unmatched: 6. CDR1 is SGHRS and CDR2 is YFSETQ in the germline V gene. The CDR3, as DNA: TGCGCCAGCAGCTTCGGACTAGCGGGGGGGTATGGTGAGCAGTTCTTC. Encoded protein: CASSFGLAGGYGEQFF. Looking up the rest from reference TRBV5-1 and TRBJ2-1 gives the full variable domain: KAGVTQTPRYLIKTRGQQVTLSCSPISGHRSVSWYQQTPGQGLQFLFEYFSETQRNKGNFPGRFSGRQFSNSRSEMNVSTLELGDSALYLCASSFGLAGGYGEQFFGPGTRLTVL.

This chain connects TRBV15 to TRBJ1-3; D uncertain. CDR1 is LNHNV, CDR2 YYDKDF, per germline (reference sequence). The CDR3 contains 13 residues. V gave up 6 bases and J gave up 0 bases, with 6 bases separating them. In DNA, the CDR3 is TGTGCCACCAGACTTGTCTCTGGAAACACCATATATTTT. This translates into CATRLVSGNTIYF.

Only a few counts were recorded for this clonotype. Written as DNA, the CDR3 is TGTGCCAGCAGCCGACTAGACCAAGAGACCCAGTACTTC. The encoded protein is CASSRLDQETQYF. The chain links TRBV6-5 to TRBJ2-5; D is perhaps TRBD2 (6 bases). Trimming stripped 6 bases from V and 0 bases from J, with 8 bases between. The CDR3 length is 13 residues. The V gene's germline CDR1 is MNHEY and CDR2 SVGAGI.

J is TRBJ2-5 and V is TRBV14; TRBD2 aligns across 9 bases. The CDR3 length is 15 residues. Germline CDR1 SGHDN, CDR2 FVKESK. V lost 4 bases and J lost 2; bases outside the gene matches: 5. CDR3 in DNA: TGTGCCAGCAGCCGCCGACTAGCGGCGCAAGAGACCCAGTACTTC. This translates into CASSRRLAAQETQYF.

This clonotype has more than one count but fewer than ten. V gene TRBV12-3 or TRBV12-4 combines with J gene TRBJ1-5; D is ambiguous. V dropped 6 bases and J dropped 5 bases, with 8 bases sitting between them. The length of the CDR3 is 12 residues. The CDR3, as DNA: TGTGCCAGCAGATTCGACTATCAGCCCCAGCATTTT. Its protein is CASRFDYQPQHF.

This rearrangement joins TRBV20-1 to TRBJ2-4; 8 bases are a match to TRBD1. The CDR3 runs 17 residues. The V gene's germline CDR1 is DFQATT and CDR2 SNEGSKA (reference sequence). The J segment lost 0 bases and the V segment lost 1 base, leaving 8 bases of the junction unmatched. Written as DNA, the CDR3 is TGCAGTGCTAGAGTTGGACAGGGCCAACTAGCCAAAAACATTCAGTACTTC. Translated, it gives CSARVGQGQLAKNIQYF.

Only a few counts were recorded for this clonotype. V gene TRBV7-9 combines with J gene TRBJ1-2, with D tentatively TRBD1 (6 bases). This CDR3 is 14 amino acids long. The V end was cut by 2 bases, the J end by 0 bases, with 7 bases between. Looked up from germline, CDR1 is SEHNR and CDR2 is FQNEAQ (reference sequence). The CDR3, as DNA: TGTGCCAGCAGCTTACAGGGGACTAACTATGGCTACACCTTC. It specifies CASSLQGTNYGYTF.

This clonotype appeared a few times. The V gene is TRBV7-9, the J gene TRBJ1-2, with a weak D call TRBD1 (5 bases). Germline V CDR1 and CDR2: SEHNR, FQNEAQ (reference sequence). Trimming cost V 4 bases and J 6 bases, with 12 bases left between them. The CDR3 sequence is 13 residues long. Here the CDR3 reads CASSSRGGDGYTF. Here the CDR3 DNA reads TGTGCCAGCAGCTCGAGGGGAGGGGATGGCTACACCTTC.

This chain uses TRBV2 with TRBJ2-5; no definite D call. This CDR3 has 11 residues. V was pared by 7 bases and J by 2 bases, with 5 bases between. The V gene's germline CDR1 is SNHLY and CDR2 FYNNEI. CDR3 amino acids: CASTPQETQYF. For the CDR3, the DNA is TGTGCCAGCACGCCACAAGAGACCCAGTACTTC.

This clonotype occurred a few times. This chain connects TRBV5-6 to TRBJ1-2, with TRBD1 as a possible D gene (5 bases). V lost 4 bases, J lost 5 bases, and 18 bases lay in between. Germline lookup yields CDR1 SGHDT and CDR2 YYEEEE. The CDR3 consists of 15 residues. Here the CDR3 DNA reads TGTGCCAGCAGCCGGGGGACCCGAGGGGATTATGGCTACACCTTC. Translation gives CASSRGTRGDYGYTF. Full variable domain (missing parts from reference TRBV5-6 and TRBJ1-2): DAGVTQSPTHLIKTRGQQVTLRCSPKSGHDTVSWYQQALGQGPQFIFQYYEEEERQRGNFPDRFSGHQFPNYSSELNVNALLLGDSALYLCASSRGTRGDYGYTFGSGTRLTVV.

The chain joins TRBV29-1 to TRBJ2-7; D not certain. The CDR3 covers 15 residues. Trimming took off 2 bases at V and 0 bases at J, with 14 bases between the two ends. Germline V gene data show CDR1 as SQVTM and CDR2 as ANQGSEA. The CDR3 loop is CSVEMGLTDSYEQYF. CDR3 nucleotide sequence: TGCAGCGTTGAAATGGGATTGACGGACTCCTACGAGCAGTACTTC.

The chain couples TRBV5-1 to TRBJ2-1; 7 bases are shared with TRBD2. V was pared by 0 bases and J by 6 bases, with 12 bases of the junction left unmatched. Germline CDR1 and CDR2: SGHRS and YFSETQ. This CDR3 comprises 17 residues. The CDR3 nucleotides are TGCGCCAGCAGCTTGGCCTCCTTGAGGGAGGGAGGCAATGAGCAGTTCTTC. Encoded protein: CASSLASLREGGNEQFF.

In its sample, this clonotype was seen a few times. The gene calls are TRBV9 and TRBJ2-3; D not resolved. The CDR3 totals 16 residues. Trimming cost V 0 bases and J 1 base, with 12 bases left between them. Per the germline V gene, CDR1 is SGDLS and CDR2 is YYNGEE. The CDR3 loop is CASSVASTVGTDTQYF. DNA of the CDR3: TGTGCCAGCAGCGTAGCTTCAACTGTAGGCACAGATACGCAGTATTTT.

This clonotype was detected a few times. The CDR3 sequence is CAWSDTAFSEAFF. As DNA, the CDR3 is TGTGCCTGGAGCGACACAGCGTTCTCTGAAGCTTTCTTT. The V call is TRBV30, the J call TRBJ1-1, with D unresolved. The CDR3 length is 13 residues. Trimming left V 3 bases short and J 6 bases short, with 14 bases between. Germline V lookup: CDR1 GTSNPN, CDR2 SVGIG (reference sequence).

This clonotype came up a few times. The V call is TRBV7-9, the J call TRBJ1-6; D is unresolved. The CDR3 runs to 15 residues. CDR1 is SEHNR, CDR2 FQNEAQ, per germline (reference sequence). Trimming removed 3 bases at V and 5 bases at J, with 11 bases between. The CDR3 loop reads CASSLRTSDNSPLHF. CDR3 sequence (DNA): TGTGCCAGCAGCTTGAGAACAAGCGATAATTCACCCCTCCACTTT.

The rearrangement links TRBV2 to TRBJ2-1; tentatively, D is TRBD1 or TRBD2 (5 bases each). Germline V CDR1 and CDR2: SNHLY, FYNNEI. V was shortened by 3 bases and J by 6 bases, with 9 bases between the two germline ends. The CDR3 is 13 amino acids. This CDR3 reads CASSEGVRNEQFF. The CDR3 bases are TGTGCCAGCAGTGAGGGGGTCCGCAATGAGCAGTTCTTC.

The rearrangement links TRBV7-6 to TRBJ2-3; a possible D gene is TRBD2 (5 bases). This CDR3 is 14 amino acids long. Germline values: CDR1 SGHVS, CDR2 FNYEAQ. Deletions cut 5 bases from V and 3 bases from J, with 12 bases between. CDR3 region: CASSPTRRTDTQYF. CDR3 nucleotide sequence: TGTGCCAGCAGCCCAACCCGGAGGACAGATACGCAGTATTTT. The full variable domain, its missing parts supplied by reference TRBV7-6 and TRBJ2-3, is GAGVSQSPRYKVTKRGQDVALRCDPISGHVSLYWYRQALGQGPEFLTYFNYEAQQDKSGLPNDRFSAERPEGSISTLTIQRTEQRDSAMYRCASSPTRRTDTQYFGPGTRLTVL.

Note on this clonotype: At one end the junction does not follow the germline gene, possibly because of a read error. The rearrangement joins TRBV6-5 to TRBJ2-7; D gene unclear. The CDR3 runs to 14 residues. Germline V gene data show CDR1 as MNHEY and CDR2 as SVGAGI. The CDR3 DNA is TGTGCCAGCAGTACCCTAGGTTCCTCCGACGAGCAGTACTTC. Encoded protein: CASSTLGSSDEQYF.

The V and J genes are TRBV12-3 or TRBV12-4 and TRBJ1-2; 7 bases match TRBD1. The CDR3 sequence is 15 residues long. V gave up 0 bases and J gave up 7 bases; unmatched junction bases: 8. Here the CDR3 DNA reads TGTGCCAGCAGTTTAGCGCGGGGCAGGGGGTTTGGCTACACCTTC. Translated, it gives CASSLARGRGFGYTF.

V is TRBV7-2 and J is TRBJ2-1, with unresolved D. The length of the CDR3 is 15 residues. Germline CDR1 is SGHTA and CDR2 is FQGNSA. Deletions cut 5 bases from V and 2 bases from J, with 13 bases between. Here the CDR3 DNA reads TGTGCCAGCAGCCCCAGGTGGGCTACCTACAATGAGCAGTTCTTC. Amino acid sequence: CASSPRWATYNEQFF.